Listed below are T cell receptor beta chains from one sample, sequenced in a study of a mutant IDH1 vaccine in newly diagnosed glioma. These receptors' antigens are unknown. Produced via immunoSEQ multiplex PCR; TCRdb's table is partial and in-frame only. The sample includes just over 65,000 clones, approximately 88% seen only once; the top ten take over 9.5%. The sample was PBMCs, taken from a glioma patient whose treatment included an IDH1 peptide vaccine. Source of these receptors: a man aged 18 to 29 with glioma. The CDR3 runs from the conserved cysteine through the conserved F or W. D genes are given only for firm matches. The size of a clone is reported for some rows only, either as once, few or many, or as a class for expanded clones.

CDR3 DNA: TGTGCCAGCAGCCCTTGGACAGGGGCCTCTTACGAGCAGTACTTC
CDR3 protein: CASSPWTGASYEQYF
clone size: NA
V gene: TRBV7-9
D gene: TRBD1
J gene: TRBJ2-7

CDR3 DNA: TGCGCCAGCAGCCAAGCTGGGAACTATGGCTACACCTTC
CDR3 protein: CASSQAGNYGYTF
clone size: NA
V gene: TRBV4-1
D gene: NA
J gene: TRBJ1-2

CDR3 DNA: TGTGCCAGCAGCCCAGAAGTAGGGGACCAGTACTTC
CDR3 protein: CASSPEVGDQYF
clone size: NA
V gene: TRBV7-9
D gene: NA
J gene: TRBJ2-7

CDR3 DNA: TGTGCCAGCAGTCCGCAGCGGAATACGCAGTATTTT
CDR3 protein: CASSPQRNTQYF
clone size: NA
V gene: TRBV5-6
D gene: NA
J gene: TRBJ2-3

CDR3 DNA: TGTGCCAGCAGTTTACTCGGACAGCGGGGAGGGAAGGGCTACGAGCAGTACTTC
CDR3 protein: CASSLLGQRGGKGYEQYF
clone size: once
V gene: TRBV27
D gene: NA
J gene: TRBJ2-7

CDR3 DNA: TGCGCCAGCAGCCAAGATCACGGGGGCTATGGCTACACCTTC
CDR3 protein: CASSQDHGGYGYTF
clone size: NA
V gene: TRBV4-3
D gene: NA
J gene: TRBJ1-2

CDR3 DNA: TGTGCCAGCAGTATGGACAGGTTCGACCACGAGCAGTACTTC
CDR3 protein: CASSMDRFDHEQYF
clone size: NA
V gene: TRBV27
D gene: TRBD1
J gene: TRBJ2-7

CDR3 DNA: TGCGCCAGCACCGGACAGGGTTTGTGGACCGGGGAGCTGTTTTTT
CDR3 protein: CASTGQGLWTGELFF
clone size: once
V gene: TRBV5-1
D gene: TRBD1
J gene: TRBJ2-2

CDR3 DNA: TGCGCCAGCAGCCAGTGGGCGGGAGTATCCACCGGGGAGCTGTTTTTT
CDR3 protein: CASSQWAGVSTGELFF
clone size: NA
V gene: TRBV4-1
D gene: TRBD2
J gene: TRBJ2-2

CDR3 DNA: TGCGCCAGCAGACCCGACAGAAACTATGGCTACACCTTC
CDR3 protein: CASRPDRNYGYTF
clone size: NA
V gene: TRBV5-1
D gene: NA
J gene: TRBJ1-2

CDR3 DNA: TGTGCCAGCAGTGAGTCATCGGGCGAGTATGGCTACACCTTC
CDR3 protein: CASSESSGEYGYTF
clone size: few
V gene: TRBV6-1
D gene: NA
J gene: TRBJ1-2

CDR3 DNA: TGCAGCGGACGGATGCTGATGAACACTGAAGCTTTCTTT
CDR3 protein: CSGRMLMNTEAFF
clone size: NA
V gene: TRBV29-1
D gene: NA
J gene: TRBJ1-1

CDR3 DNA: TGTGCCAGCAGCTCCGGGGGAGGGGATTACGAGCAGTACTTC
CDR3 protein: CASSSGGGDYEQYF
clone size: NA
V gene: TRBV7-2
D gene: TRBD2
J gene: TRBJ2-7

CDR3 DNA: TGCAGCGTTGGTGGCCTCTTGGGCAATGAGCAGTTCTTC
CDR3 protein: CSVGGLLGNEQFF
clone size: NA
V gene: TRBV29-1
D gene: NA
J gene: TRBJ2-1

CDR3 DNA: TGTGCCAGCAGCTCCCAGCGGGAGGGCTCCGATACGCAGTATTTT
CDR3 protein: CASSSQREGSDTQYF
clone size: NA
V gene: TRBV7-3
D gene: TRBD2
J gene: TRBJ2-3

CDR3 DNA: TGTGCCAGCAGCAAAGCAGGACAGGATTACCCTAAATCTGGGGCCAACGTCCTGACTTTC
CDR3 protein: CASSKAGQDYPKSGANVLTF
clone size: few
V gene: TRBV21-1
D gene: NA
J gene: TRBJ2-6

CDR3 DNA: TGTGCCAGTAGTAGGGACAGTTACTATGGCTACACCTTC
CDR3 protein: CASSRDSYYGYTF
clone size: NA
V gene: TRBV19
D gene: TRBD1
J gene: TRBJ1-2

CDR3 DNA: TGTGCCAGCAGCTTAGCGGCAGGGATAACTGAAGCTTTCTTT
CDR3 protein: CASSLAAGITEAFF
clone size: NA
V gene: TRBV7-9
D gene: NA
J gene: TRBJ1-1

CDR3 DNA: TGTGCCAGCAGTGGCCAGGGGGTGAAGACCCAGTACTTC
CDR3 protein: CASSGQGVKTQYF
clone size: NA
V gene: TRBV2
D gene: TRBD1
J gene: TRBJ2-5

CDR3 DNA: TGTGCCAGCTCACCACCGAAATTTACCCGCCCCGGGGAGCTGTTTTTT
CDR3 protein: CASSPPKFTRPGELFF
clone size: NA
V gene: TRBV18
D gene: NA
J gene: TRBJ2-2

CDR3 DNA: TGTGCCAGCAGTTTTTTGACAGGAGGGACTCAGCCCCAGCATTTT
CDR3 protein: CASSFLTGGTQPQHF
clone size: NA
V gene: TRBV28
D gene: NA
J gene: TRBJ1-5

CDR3 DNA: TGCGCCAGCAGCGTCAGGATGGTGGAGACCCAGTACTTC
CDR3 protein: CASSVRMVETQYF
clone size: NA
V gene: TRBV10-2
D gene: NA
J gene: TRBJ2-5

CDR3 DNA: TGTGCCAGCAGCCCGGACAGAAACTATGGCTACACCTTC
CDR3 protein: CASSPDRNYGYTF
clone size: NA
V gene: TRBV7-3
D gene: NA
J gene: TRBJ1-2

CDR3 DNA: TGTGCCCGAGCGGGTGGGGGGCGCAAAGAGACCCAGTACTTC
CDR3 protein: CARAGGGRKETQYF
clone size: NA
V gene: TRBV7-2
D gene: NA
J gene: TRBJ2-5

CDR3 DNA: TGTGCCAGTCCGGGACTAGCGGACAATACGCAGTATTTT
CDR3 protein: CASPGLADNTQYF
clone size: NA
V gene: TRBV13
D gene: TRBD2
J gene: TRBJ2-3

CDR3 DNA: TGTGCCAGCAGCTGGACAGCATTTGATCAGCCCCAGCATTTT
CDR3 protein: CASSWTAFDQPQHF
clone size: NA
V gene: TRBV7-2
D gene: NA
J gene: TRBJ1-5

CDR3 DNA: TGTGCCAGCAGCTTAGGTCCCCAGGGTAGCTATGGCTACACCTTC
CDR3 protein: CASSLGPQGSYGYTF
clone size: NA
V gene: TRBV7-2
D gene: NA
J gene: TRBJ1-2

CDR3 DNA: TGTGCCAGCAGCAAAGCGGGACATTCTAAAGCTAACTATGGCTACACCTTC
CDR3 protein: CASSKAGHSKANYGYTF
clone size: NA
V gene: TRBV27
D gene: NA
J gene: TRBJ1-2

CDR3 DNA: TGTGCCTGGAGTGTTGAGGCTAGCAATCAGCCCCAGCATTTT
CDR3 protein: CAWSVEASNQPQHF
clone size: NA
V gene: TRBV30
D gene: NA
J gene: TRBJ1-5

CDR3 DNA: TGTGCCAGCAGCCCCCTACGGGCTACTGAAGCTTTCTTT
CDR3 protein: CASSPLRATEAFF
clone size: NA
V gene: TRBV7-2
D gene: NA
J gene: TRBJ1-1

CDR3 DNA: TGTGCCAGCAGCCAAGACAGGGGGCTCCCCTACGAGCAGTACTTC
CDR3 protein: CASSQDRGLPYEQYF
clone size: NA
V gene: TRBV4-2
D gene: TRBD1
J gene: TRBJ2-7

CDR3 DNA: TGTGCCAGCAGCTTGGGGGGGCGGCAACCACTCTCCTACGAGCAGTACTTC
CDR3 protein: CASSLGGRQPLSYEQYF
clone size: NA
V gene: TRBV5-4
D gene: NA
J gene: TRBJ2-7

CDR3 DNA: TGTGCCAGCAGCCCCCAGGGGGCGAGTCCGTACGAGCAGTACTTC
CDR3 protein: CASSPQGASPYEQYF
clone size: NA
V gene: TRBV7-2
D gene: TRBD1
J gene: TRBJ2-7

CDR3 DNA: TGTGCCAGCAGCCCCGGGACGGCACCCTACGAGCAGTACTTC
CDR3 protein: CASSPGTAPYEQYF
clone size: NA
V gene: TRBV7-9
D gene: NA
J gene: TRBJ2-7

CDR3 DNA: TGCGCCAGCAGAGTTTCTAGCGGGAGCCCCTACGAGCAGTACTTC
CDR3 protein: CASRVSSGSPYEQYF
clone size: NA
V gene: TRBV4-1
D gene: TRBD2
J gene: TRBJ2-7

CDR3 DNA: TGTGCCAGCAGCTTAGGGGGGCCGAACACTGAAGCTTTCTTT
CDR3 protein: CASSLGGPNTEAFF
clone size: medium-sized
V gene: TRBV11-3
D gene: NA
J gene: TRBJ1-1

CDR3 DNA: TGTGCCAGCAGAAATAAAGGGGACAACACCGGGGAGCTGTTTTTT
CDR3 protein: CASRNKGDNTGELFF
clone size: NA
V gene: TRBV21-1
D gene: NA
J gene: TRBJ2-2

CDR3 DNA: TGTGCCAGCAGCTTAGGGACTGTTAATAGCAATCAGCCCCAGCATTTT
CDR3 protein: CASSLGTVNSNQPQHF
clone size: NA
V gene: TRBV7-8
D gene: NA
J gene: TRBJ1-5

CDR3 DNA: TGTGCCAGCAGCTTTTCGGGGGTATCTGGCTACACCTTC
CDR3 protein: CASSFSGVSGYTF
clone size: NA
V gene: TRBV7-6
D gene: NA
J gene: TRBJ1-2

CDR3 DNA: TGTGCCAGCAGCCAAGTGAGCCTAGCGGGAGGGCGGTTCTTC
CDR3 protein: CASSQVSLAGGRFF
clone size: NA
V gene: TRBV14
D gene: TRBD2
J gene: TRBJ2-1

CDR3 DNA: TGTGCCACCAGCAGAGGACAGCAGCTTTGGGAAGCTTTCTTT
CDR3 protein: CATSRGQQLWEAFF
clone size: NA
V gene: TRBV15
D gene: NA
J gene: TRBJ1-1

CDR3 DNA: TGCGCCAGCAGCCAATTTGAGGGGCCTCCACCGGAGACCCAGTACTTC
CDR3 protein: CASSQFEGPPPETQYF
clone size: NA
V gene: TRBV4-1
D gene: NA
J gene: TRBJ2-5